This entry lists 22 T cell receptor beta chains sequenced from one sample in a study of cytomegalovirus exposure and HLA in healthy donors. It was with 60 Vbeta and 13 Jbeta primers that the PCR ran. Libraries were prepared by immunoSEQ multiplex PCR; TCRdb keeps only in-frame clonotypes and omits some of them. The sample includes 97,000 or so clones, roughly 10% seen only once; the top ten take around 5%. The sequenced material came from PBMCs. The receptors stem from a man aged 50 or older in good health and CMV-seropositive.

The chain joins TRBV19 to TRBJ2-1; 9 positions agree with TRBD2. J gave up 5 bases and V 3 bases, and 5 bases lay outside the gene matches. CDR1 LNHDA and CDR2 SQIVND come from the germline V gene (reference sequence). This CDR3 is built from 15 residues. Here the CDR3 reads CASSIVTSGHNEQFF. Written as DNA, the CDR3 is TGTGCCAGTAGTATTGTGACTAGCGGACACAATGAGCAGTTCTTC.

In its sample, this clone was seen a few times. The junction does not match germline at one end; this may be a read error. V usage is TRBV30 and J usage is TRBJ2-2; D possibly corresponds to TRBD1 (7 bases). CDR3 length: 15 amino acids. Germline V lookup: CDR1 GTSNPN, CDR2 SVGIG (reference sequence). The CDR3 bases are TGTGCCGGGAGGATACAGGGGTGGAACACCGGGGAGCTGTTTTTT. Encoded protein: CAGRIQGWNTGELFF.

This clone was picked up a small number of times. The chain has TRBV5-3 and TRBJ2-3; TRBD2 agrees at 7 bases. TRBV5-3 carries the ORF label, with uncertain function. The CDR3 loop spans 16 amino acids. V lost 3 bases and J lost 4; bases outside the gene matches: 11. In DNA form, the CDR3 reads TGTGCCAGAAGCTCCCCCCCTAGCGGAGCGGCAGATACGCAGTATTTT. Translating gives CARSSPPSGAADTQYF.

The sample holds a few counts of this clone. The V gene is TRBV12-5, the J gene TRBJ2-2, with 12 bases lining up with TRBD2. Looked up from germline, CDR1 is LGHNT and CDR2 is FRNRAP. J gave up 4 bases and V 4 bases, and 4 bases lay outside the gene matches. The CDR3 is 16 amino acids. In DNA, the CDR3 is TGTGCTAGTGGTTCGGGACTAGCGGGCCCCACCGGGGAGCTGTTTTTT. Translated, it gives CASGSGLAGPTGELFF.

V usage is TRBV5-6 and J usage is TRBJ1-4; perhaps TRBD1 as D (6 bases). The V end was cut by 5 bases, the J end by 4 bases, with 21 bases between. Germline CDR1 reads SGHDT; CDR2 reads YYEEEE. CDR3 length equals 17 residues. The CDR3 reads CASSSRYGQLINEKLFF. For the CDR3, the DNA is TGTGCCAGCAGTTCCCGATACGGACAGCTCATTAATGAAAAACTGTTTTTT.

This clone has only a few counts. The chain employs TRBV27 and TRBJ1-2; 9 nucleotides match TRBD1. Unmatched junction bases numbered 13, after V lost 5 bases and J lost 6 bases. Germline loops: CDR1 MNHEY, CDR2 SMNVEV (reference sequence). This CDR3 is built from 16 residues. CDR3 residues: CASSGTGGRTVHGYTF. DNA of the CDR3: TGTGCCAGCAGTGGCACAGGGGGCCGTACTGTTCATGGCTACACCTTC.

This sequence joins TRBV10-3 and TRBJ2-7, with TRBD1 identical over 9 bases. The V and J ends lost 3 bases and 5 bases, in that order; junction bases with no gene match: 8. The germline CDR1 and CDR2 sequences are ENHRY and SYGVKD. This CDR3 region has 15 residues. The CDR3 here is CAISEPDRGSHEQYF. In DNA, the CDR3 is TGTGCCATCAGTGAACCCGACAGGGGGTCACACGAGCAGTACTTC.

This clone was detected a few times. The chain employs TRBV5-6 and TRBJ2-3; 13 bases line up with TRBD2. The germline V gene has CDR1 SGHDT and CDR2 YYEEEE. V trimming: 5 bases; J trimming: 6 bases; junction bases outside the gene matches: 3. CDR3 size: 14 residues. The CDR3 DNA sequence: TGTGCCAGCAGGGGACTAGCGGGATTTGATACGCAGTATTTT. As protein: CASRGLAGFDTQYF.

The chain joins TRBV9 to TRBJ2-7; 12 nucleotides line up with TRBD2. The CDR3 sequence is 14 residues long. CDR1 is SGDLS, CDR2 YYNGEE, per germline. After removal of 3 bases from V and 5 bases from J, the junction contained 3 bases not matched to a gene. CDR3: CASSARLAGDEQYF. The CDR3, as DNA: TGTGCCAGCAGCGCCAGACTAGCGGGAGACGAGCAGTACTTC. Full variable domain (outside the CDR3, taken from reference TRBV9 and TRBJ2-7): DSGVTQTPKHLITATGQRVTLRCSPRSGDLSVYWYQQSLDQGLQFLIQYYNGEERAKGNILERFSAQQFPDLHSELNLSSLELGDSALYFCASSARLAGDEQYFGPGTRLTVT.

V is TRBV6-1 and J is TRBJ1-1; D gene uncertain. This CDR3 is built from 15 residues. Trimming pared 4 bases from V and 1 base from J, leaving 13 bases between. Germline V gene data show CDR1 as MNHNS and CDR2 as SASEGT. CDR3 residues: CASSVIPIRNTEAFF. CDR3 DNA sequence: TGTGCCAGCAGTGTTATCCCGATCAGGAACACTGAAGCTTTCTTT.

The V and J genes are TRBV6-5 and TRBJ2-3; D gene unclear. CDR1 and CDR2 from the germline V gene are MNHEY and SVGAGI. V gave up 6 bases and J gave up 5 bases, with 6 bases separating them. The CDR3 totals 11 residues. CDR3 amino acids: CASRLEDTQYF. CDR3 sequence (DNA): TGTGCCAGCAGGTTAGAAGATACGCAGTATTTT.

There are a few counts of this clone. The chain couples TRBV6-5 to TRBJ1-2; 8 bases line up with TRBD1. CDR1 is MNHEY, CDR2 SVGAGI, per germline. The CDR3 covers 15 residues. V was clipped by 1 base and J by 5 bases; unmatched bases: 6. CDR3 in amino acids: CASSYYRTGSYGYTF. CDR3 DNA sequence: TGTGCCAGCAGTTACTACAGGACAGGGTCATATGGCTACACCTTC.

This clone was seen a handful of times. The chain recombines TRBV5-1 with TRBJ1-1; tentatively, D is TRBD1 (5 bases). V dropped 0 bases and J dropped 2 bases, with 11 bases sitting between them. From germline, CDR1 is SGHRS and CDR2 YFSETQ. The CDR3 runs 15 residues. The CDR3 coding sequence is TGCGCCAGCAGCTTGGGGGGCCAGCTAAACACTGAAGCTTTCTTT. Its protein product is CASSLGGQLNTEAFF.

This clone turned up a few times. This sequence joins TRBV5-8 and TRBJ2-5, with TRBD1 matching 8 bases. The CDR3 has 14 amino acids. Germline CDR1 SGHTS, CDR2 YDEGEE. V was clipped by 1 base and J by 11 bases; unmatched bases: 10. The chain's CDR3 is CASSLRQGAKEQYF. CDR3 nucleotide sequence: TGTGCCAGCAGCTTGCGGCAGGGGGCTAAAGAGCAGTACTTC.

The chain employs TRBV25-1 and TRBJ2-3, with D maybe TRBD2 (6 bases). The CDR3 is 14 amino acids. Germline V CDR1 and CDR2: MGHDK, SYGVNS. V was clipped by 3 bases and J by 6 bases, with 13 bases between them. For the CDR3, the DNA is TGTGCCAGCAGTGAGTCGGGAGTGGGTGATACGCAGTATTTT. Protein sequence: CASSESGVGDTQYF.

This chain links TRBV6-5 with TRBJ2-7; maybe TRBD1 (8 bases). CDR1 and CDR2 from the germline V gene are MNHEY and SVGAGI. Trimming took off 6 bases at V and 3 bases at J, with 15 bases between the two ends. CDR3 length: 14 residues. As DNA, the CDR3 is TGTGCCAGCAGAAGGGGGGGGACAGGCTACGAGCAGTACTTC. It translates to CASRRGGTGYEQYF.

This clone was counted at least ten times. This sequence joins TRBV6-5 and TRBJ1-5, with D maybe TRBD1 (5 bases). Trimming shortened V by 0 bases and J by 0 bases, and 6 bases separated the two germline ends. Germline-derived CDR1 and CDR2 are MNHEY and SVGAGI. CDR3 length: 15 residues. CDR3 region: CASSYSRVSNQPQHF. CDR3 DNA: TGTGCCAGCAGTTACTCCAGGGTTAGCAATCAGCCCCAGCATTTT.

The gene calls are TRBV12-5 and TRBJ2-5, with 14 positions matching TRBD2. This CDR3 region has 16 residues. Germline V CDR1 and CDR2: LGHNT, FRNRAP. The junction had 8 bases not matched to a gene; V was cut back by 6 bases and J by 5 bases. The CDR3 bases are TGTGCTAGTGGACCGGGACTAGCGGGAGTAAGGGAGACCCAGTACTTC. Protein sequence: CASGPGLAGVRETQYF.

This clone was found a few times. V is TRBV27 and J is TRBJ1-1, with TRBD1 matching over 7 bases. Per germline, CDR1 MNHEY and CDR2 SMNVEV (reference sequence). With 6 bases clipped from V and 2 bases from J, the junction kept 3 bases outside the gene matches. CDR3 length: 13 residues. CDR3 nucleotides: TGTGCCAGCAGCGGGACAGCAAACACTGAAGCTTTCTTT. Translating gives CASSGTANTEAFF.

In its sample, this clone was seen a few times. This rearrangement joins TRBV5-6 to TRBJ2-2; D is uncertain. The CDR3 contains 14 residues. The V end was cut by 2 bases, the J end by 2 bases, with 7 bases between. Germline V gene data show CDR1 as SGHDT and CDR2 as YYEEEE. The CDR3 DNA reads as TGTGCCAGCAGCTTCCTCAGAAACACCGGGGAGCTGTTTTTT. Encoded protein: CASSFLRNTGELFF.

Only a few counts were recorded for this clone. The rearrangement joins TRBV7-3 to TRBJ2-7; D is undetermined. Looked up from germline, CDR1 is SGHTA and CDR2 is FQGTGA. CDR3 size: 14 residues. The V end lost 5 bases, the J end lost 2 bases, and 13 bases lay between the germline ends. The CDR3 region is CASSLQDGPYEQYF. The CDR3 DNA is TGTGCCAGCAGCCTGCAGGATGGCCCCTACGAGCAGTACTTC.

This clone was picked up many times. V and J are TRBV4-3 and TRBJ2-7; 8 bases align to TRBD1. Germline assignment: CDR1 LGHNA and CDR2 YSLEER. The CDR3 is 14 residues long. V lost 4 bases, J lost 3 bases, and 5 bases stayed unmatched. CDR3 amino acids: CASSPGTGDYEQYF. As DNA, the CDR3 is TGCGCCAGCAGCCCCGGGACAGGAGACTACGAGCAGTACTTC.